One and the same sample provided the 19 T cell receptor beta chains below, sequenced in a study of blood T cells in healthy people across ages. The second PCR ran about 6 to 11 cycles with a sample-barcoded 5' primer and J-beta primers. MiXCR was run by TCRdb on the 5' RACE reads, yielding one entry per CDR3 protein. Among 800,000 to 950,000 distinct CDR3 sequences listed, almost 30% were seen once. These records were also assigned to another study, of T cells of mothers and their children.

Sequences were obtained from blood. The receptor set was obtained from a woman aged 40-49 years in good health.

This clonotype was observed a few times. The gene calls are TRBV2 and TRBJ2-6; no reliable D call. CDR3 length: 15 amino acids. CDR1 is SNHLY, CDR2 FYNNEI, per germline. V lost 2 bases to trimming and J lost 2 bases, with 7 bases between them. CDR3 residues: CASSEPVAGANVLTF. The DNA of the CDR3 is TGTGCCAGCAGTGAACCCGTCGCTGGGGCCAACGTCCTGACTTTC.

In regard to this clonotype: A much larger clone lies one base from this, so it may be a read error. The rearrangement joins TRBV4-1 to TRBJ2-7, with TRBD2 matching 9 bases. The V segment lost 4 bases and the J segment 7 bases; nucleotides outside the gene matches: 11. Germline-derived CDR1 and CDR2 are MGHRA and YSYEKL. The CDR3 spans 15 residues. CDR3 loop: CASSPAGGLDNEQYF. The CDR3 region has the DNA TGCGCCAGCAGCCCAGCGGGGGGACTCGACAATGAGCAGTACTTC.

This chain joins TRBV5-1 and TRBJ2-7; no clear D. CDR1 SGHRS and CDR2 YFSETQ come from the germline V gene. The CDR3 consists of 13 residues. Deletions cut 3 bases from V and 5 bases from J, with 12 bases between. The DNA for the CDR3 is TGCGCCAGCAGCTCTGAACCCACGGACGAGCAGTACTTC. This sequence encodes CASSSEPTDEQYF.

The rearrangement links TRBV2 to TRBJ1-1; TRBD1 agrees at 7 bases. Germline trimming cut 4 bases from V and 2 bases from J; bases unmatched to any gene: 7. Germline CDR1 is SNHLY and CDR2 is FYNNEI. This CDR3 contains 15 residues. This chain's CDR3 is CASSVGQSSNTEAFF. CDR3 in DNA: TGTGCCAGCAGTGTGGGACAGAGCTCAAACACTGAAGCTTTCTTT. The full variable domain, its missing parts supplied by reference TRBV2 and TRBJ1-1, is EPEVTQTPSHQVTQMGQEVILRCVPISNHLYFYWYRQILGQKVEFLVSFYNNEISEKSEIFDDQFSVERPDGSNFTLKIRSTKLEDSAMYFCASSVGQSSNTEAFFGQGTRLTVV.

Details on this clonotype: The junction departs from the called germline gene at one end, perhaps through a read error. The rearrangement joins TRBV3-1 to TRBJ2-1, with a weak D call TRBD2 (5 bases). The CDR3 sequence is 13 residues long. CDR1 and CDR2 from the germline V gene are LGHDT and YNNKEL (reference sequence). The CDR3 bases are TGTGCCGGCAGCCAAGCGGAAGGAGGTGAGCAGCTCTTC. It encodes CAGSQAEGGEQLF.

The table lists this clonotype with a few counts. CDR3 coding DNA: TGTGCCAGCAGCCTAACCAGGGACCGGGGATGGGCTTTCTTT. This encodes CASSLTRDRGWAFF. The chain links TRBV7-2 to TRBJ1-1, with D maybe TRBD1 (5 bases). CDR3 size: 14 residues. From germline, CDR1 is SGHTA and CDR2 FQGNSA. The germline V and J ends were trimmed by 5 bases and 11 bases, with 21 bases remaining between them.

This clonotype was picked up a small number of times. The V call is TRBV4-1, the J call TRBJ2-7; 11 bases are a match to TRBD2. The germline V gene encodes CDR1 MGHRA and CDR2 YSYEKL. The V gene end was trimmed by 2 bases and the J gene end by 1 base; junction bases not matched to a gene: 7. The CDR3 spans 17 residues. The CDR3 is CASSQIELAGGSYEQYF. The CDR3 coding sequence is TGCGCCAGCAGCCAAATCGAGCTAGCGGGGGGTTCCTACGAGCAGTACTTC.

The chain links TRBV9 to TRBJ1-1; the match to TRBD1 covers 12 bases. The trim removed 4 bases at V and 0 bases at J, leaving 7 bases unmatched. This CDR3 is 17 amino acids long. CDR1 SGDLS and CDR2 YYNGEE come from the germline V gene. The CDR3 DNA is TGTGCCAGCAGCAAACTGGGGACAGGGGGCATGAACACTGAAGCTTTCTTT. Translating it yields CASSKLGTGGMNTEAFF.

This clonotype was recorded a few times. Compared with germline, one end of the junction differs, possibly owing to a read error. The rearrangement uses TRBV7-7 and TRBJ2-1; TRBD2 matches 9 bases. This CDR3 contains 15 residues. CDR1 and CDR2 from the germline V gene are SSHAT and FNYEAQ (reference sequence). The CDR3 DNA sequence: TGTGCTAGCAGCTTAGGCCTAGCGGGGTACTATGGGCAGTTCTTC. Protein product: CASSLGLAGYYGQFF.

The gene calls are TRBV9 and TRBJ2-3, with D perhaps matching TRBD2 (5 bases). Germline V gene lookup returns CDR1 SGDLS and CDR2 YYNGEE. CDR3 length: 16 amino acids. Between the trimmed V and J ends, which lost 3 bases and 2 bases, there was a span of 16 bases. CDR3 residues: CASSAGAAGVTDTQYF. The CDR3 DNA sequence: TGTGCCAGCAGCGCAGGCGCGGCGGGTGTCACAGATACGCAGTATTTT.

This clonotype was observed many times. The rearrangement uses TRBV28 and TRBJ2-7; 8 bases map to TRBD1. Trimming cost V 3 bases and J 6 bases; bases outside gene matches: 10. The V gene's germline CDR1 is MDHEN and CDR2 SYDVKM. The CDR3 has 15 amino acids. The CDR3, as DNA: TGTGCCAGCAGTTTCATCGGGACAGGTCGAGGCGAGCAGTACTTC. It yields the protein CASSFIGTGRGEQYF.

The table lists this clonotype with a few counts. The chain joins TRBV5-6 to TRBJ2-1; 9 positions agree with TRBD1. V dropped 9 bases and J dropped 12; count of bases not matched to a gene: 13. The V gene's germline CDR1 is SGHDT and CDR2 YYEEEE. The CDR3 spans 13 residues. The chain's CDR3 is CATQSYRGRRQFF. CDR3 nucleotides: TGTGCCACTCAGTCCTACAGGGGGCGAAGGCAGTTCTTC.

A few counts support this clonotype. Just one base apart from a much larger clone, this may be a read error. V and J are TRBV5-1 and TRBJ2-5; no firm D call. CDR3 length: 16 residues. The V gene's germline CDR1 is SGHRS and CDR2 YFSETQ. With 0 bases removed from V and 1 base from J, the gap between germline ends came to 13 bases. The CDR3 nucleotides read TGCGCCAGCAGCTTGGGATCGAGAGGAACCCAAGAGACCCAGTACTTC. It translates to CASSLGSRGTQETQYF.

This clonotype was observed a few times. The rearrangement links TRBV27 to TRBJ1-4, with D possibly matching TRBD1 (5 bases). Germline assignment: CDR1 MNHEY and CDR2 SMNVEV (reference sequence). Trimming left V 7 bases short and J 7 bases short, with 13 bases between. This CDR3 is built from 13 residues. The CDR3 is CASKGARGEKLFF. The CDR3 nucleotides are TGTGCCAGCAAAGGGGCCCGCGGTGAAAAACTGTTTTTT.

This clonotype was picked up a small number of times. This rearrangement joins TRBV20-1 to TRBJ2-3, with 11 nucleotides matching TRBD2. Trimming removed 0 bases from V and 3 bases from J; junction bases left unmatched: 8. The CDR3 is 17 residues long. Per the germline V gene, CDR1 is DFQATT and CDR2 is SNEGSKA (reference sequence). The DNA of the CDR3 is TGCAGTGCTAGAGATATAACTAGCGGGGGTACGACAGATACGCAGTATTTT. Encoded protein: CSARDITSGGTTDTQYF.

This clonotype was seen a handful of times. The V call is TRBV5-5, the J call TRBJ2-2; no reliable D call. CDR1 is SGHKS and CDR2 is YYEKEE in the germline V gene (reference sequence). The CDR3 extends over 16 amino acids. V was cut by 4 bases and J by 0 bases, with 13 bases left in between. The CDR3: CASSVGWSPNTGELFF. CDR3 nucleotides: TGTGCCAGCAGCGTCGGGTGGTCCCCGAACACCGGGGAGCTGTTTTTT.

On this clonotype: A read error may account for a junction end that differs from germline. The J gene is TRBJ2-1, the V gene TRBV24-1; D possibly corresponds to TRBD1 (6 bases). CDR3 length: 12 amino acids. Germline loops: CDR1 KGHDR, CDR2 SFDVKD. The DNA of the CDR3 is TGTGTCACCAGTGACAACAGGGTGGAGCAGTTCTTC. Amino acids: CVTSDNRVEQFF.

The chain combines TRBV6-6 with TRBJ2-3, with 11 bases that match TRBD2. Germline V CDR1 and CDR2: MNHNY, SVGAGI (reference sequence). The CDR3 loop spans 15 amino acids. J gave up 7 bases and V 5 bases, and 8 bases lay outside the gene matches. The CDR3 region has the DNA TGTGCCAGCAGTCGACTAGCGGGATCCCCAAATACGCAGTATTTT. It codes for CASSRLAGSPNTQYF.

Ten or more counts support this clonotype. CDR3 protein: CASSFLQARSPLHF. CDR3 in DNA: TGTGCCAGCAGTTTCCTGCAGGCACGTTCACCCCTCCACTTT. The chain has TRBV27 and TRBJ1-6; D is unresolved. The CDR3 contains 14 residues. Germline values: CDR1 MNHEY, CDR2 SMNVEV (reference sequence). Trimming stripped 3 bases from V and 9 bases from J, with 12 bases between.